This entry lists 29 T cell receptor beta chains sequenced from one sample in a study of T cells in Graves' hyperthyroidism and ophthalmopathy. Amplified regions were TCR beta CDR3 sequences from RNA transcripts. The study used the HTBI primer set for a first-round RT-PCR of the TCR CDR3. TCRdb ran MiXCR on the multiplex PCR reads and lists one entry per CDR3 protein. The sample includes 300,000 or so distinct CDR3 sequences, 15% to 20% of them seen just once. Input material: blood. These receptors came from a woman aged 45-65 years with Graves' hyperthyroidism.

The V gene is TRBV5-1, the J gene TRBJ1-1, with D uncertain. Per the germline V gene, CDR1 is SGHRS and CDR2 is YFSETQ. V was clipped by 1 base and J by 0 bases, with 7 bases between them. The CDR3 runs 14 residues. CDR3 coding DNA: TGCGCCAGCAGCTTGAAAGGCTTGAACACTGAAGCTTTCTTT. This codes for CASSLKGLNTEAFF. The full variable domain, in which reference TRBV5-1 and TRBJ1-1 provide the parts outside the CDR3, is KAGVTQTPRYLIKTRGQQVTLSCSPISGHRSVSWYQQTPGQGLQFLFEYFSETQRNKGNFPGRFSGRQFSNSRSEMNVSTLELGDSALYLCASSLKGLNTEAFFGQGTRLTVV.

This clonotype turned up a few times. The rearrangement joins TRBV3-1 to TRBJ1-6; unclear D gene. V was trimmed by 1 base and J by 0 bases, leaving 10 bases between them. Germline V gene lookup returns CDR1 LGHDT and CDR2 YNNKEL (reference sequence). This CDR3 has 17 residues. The CDR3 is CASSQVVGSSYNSPLHF. The CDR3 nucleotides are TGTGCCAGCAGCCAAGTGGTTGGGAGCTCCTATAATTCACCCCTCCACTTT.

This clonotype has a handful of counts. This chain joins TRBV12-3 or TRBV12-4 and TRBJ2-1; D unclear. CDR3 length equals 13 residues. With 2 bases removed from V and 7 bases from J, the gap between germline ends came to 9 bases. CDR3: CASSLQTGNEQFF. The CDR3 nucleotides read TGTGCCAGCAGTTTACAGACGGGTAATGAGCAGTTCTTC.

This clonotype was observed a handful of times. This chain connects TRBV9 to TRBJ2-3, with TRBD2 identical over 7 bases. Per the germline V gene, CDR1 is SGDLS and CDR2 is YYNGEE. Losses at the gene ends were 4 bases for V and 3 bases for J; bases not matched to a gene: 8. The CDR3 loop spans 15 amino acids. CDR3 sequence (DNA): TGTGCCAGCAGCCCCCGCAGCGGGGAAACAGATACGCAGTATTTT. Translating gives CASSPRSGETDTQYF. Combining the CDR3 with reference TRBV9 and TRBJ2-3 gives the whole variable domain DSGVTQTPKHLITATGQRVTLRCSPRSGDLSVYWYQQSLDQGLQFLIQYYNGEERAKGNILERFSAQQFPDLHSELNLSSLELGDSALYFCASSPRSGETDTQYFGPGTRLTVL.

CDR3 nucleotide sequence: TGTGCTAGTGGTTTGGTCTACCTCCTGGTCGAGGGCACCGGGGAGCTGTTTTTT. Its translation is CASGLVYLLVEGTGELFF. The V and J genes are TRBV12-5 and TRBJ2-2; D perhaps matches TRBD2 (5 bases). Deletions cut 0 bases from V and 4 bases from J, with 18 bases between. CDR3 length: 18 amino acids. CDR1 and CDR2 from the germline V gene are LGHNT and FRNRAP.

This clonotype occurred many times. The V call is TRBV7-9, the J call TRBJ2-2, with 9 bases lining up with TRBD2. The CDR3 runs to 14 residues. V lost 4 bases and J lost 5; bases outside the gene matches: 2. The germline gives CDR1 SEHNR, CDR2 FQNEAQ (reference sequence). This chain's CDR3 is CASSWLAGTGELFF. The CDR3 DNA sequence: TGTGCCAGCAGCTGGCTAGCGGGGACCGGGGAGCTGTTTTTT.

The rearrangement links TRBV2 to TRBJ1-2; weak D call: TRBD1 (5 bases). This CDR3 has 16 amino acids. From germline, CDR1 is SNHLY and CDR2 FYNNEI. V was pared by 7 bases and J by 9 bases, with 27 bases between. This chain's CDR3 is CASTPSSRARGESYTF. CDR3 DNA sequence: TGTGCCAGCACCCCTTCTTCGAGGGCGCGGGGCGAGAGCTACACCTTC.

The CDR3 spells CASSLGLEFGRINNEQFF. The CDR3 nucleotides are TGCGCCAGCAGCTTGGGGTTAGAATTTGGGCGGATCAACAATGAGCAGTTCTTC. The rearrangement joins TRBV5-1 to TRBJ2-1; D is unclear. The length of the CDR3 is 18 residues. Trimming cost V 0 bases and J 5 bases, with 21 bases left between them. Germline CDR1 SGHRS, CDR2 YFSETQ. Looking up the rest from reference TRBV5-1 and TRBJ2-1 gives the full variable domain: KAGVTQTPRYLIKTRGQQVTLSCSPISGHRSVSWYQQTPGQGLQFLFEYFSETQRNKGNFPGRFSGRQFSNSRSEMNVSTLELGDSALYLCASSLGLEFGRINNEQFFGPGTRLTVL.

This chain connects TRBV3-1 to TRBJ2-7, with D possibly being TRBD1 or TRBD2 (5 bases each). Deletions cut 0 bases from V and 2 bases from J, with 14 bases between. In germline, CDR1 is LGHDT, CDR2 YNNKEL (reference sequence). The CDR3 runs to 16 residues. The CDR3, as DNA: TGTGCCAGCAGCCAAGATAGAGGGGTCGGGGCCTACGAGCAGTACTTC. This sequence encodes CASSQDRGVGAYEQYF.

This clonotype came up many times. The chain couples TRBV20-1 to TRBJ1-1; a weak D match, TRBD1 (5 bases). CDR1 is DFQATT and CDR2 is SNEGSKA in the germline V gene (reference sequence). V lost 0 bases, J lost 11 bases, and 16 bases lay in between. The CDR3 is 13 residues long. The CDR3 region is CSARDPLGGRAFF. CDR3 bases: TGCAGTGCTAGAGACCCCTTGGGGGGAAGGGCTTTCTTT.

On this clonotype itself: A much larger clone differs by one base, so this may be a read error. The genes are TRBV28 and TRBJ1-1, with D possibly TRBD1 on 6 matching bases. The V and J ends lost 8 bases and 6 bases respectively, with 25 bases between them. Germline values: CDR1 MDHEN, CDR2 SYDVKM. CDR3 length equals 16 residues. The CDR3 region has the DNA TGTGCCAGCCAAAGTGGGGGAGCAGGGGTGACAGCTGAAGCTTTCTTT. Protein product: CASQSGGAGVTAEAFF.

Notes on this clonotype: A much larger clone is a single base away; this may be a read error. V gene TRBV12-3 or TRBV12-4 combines with J gene TRBJ2-1; 9 nucleotides align to TRBD2. The CDR3 extends over 18 amino acids. V gave up 5 bases and J gave up 2 bases; unmatched junction bases: 13. CDR3 region: CASSLSLMSSGTYNEQFF. Here the CDR3 DNA reads TGTGCCAGCAGTCTCAGTCTCATGTCTAGCGGGACCTACAATGAGCAGTTCTTC.

This clonotype occurred a few times. The chain employs TRBV5-1 and TRBJ2-5; possible D gene TRBD2, 7 bases. The V gene lost 0 bases and the J gene lost 1 base, with 13 bases spanning the gap. The CDR3 has 16 amino acids. Germline V gene data show CDR1 as SGHRS and CDR2 as YFSETQ. DNA for the CDR3: TGCGCCAGCAGCTTGGGCGCACGGGGGGCCCAAGAGACCCAGTACTTC. Translation: CASSLGARGAQETQYF. Full variable domain (rest looked up from reference TRBV5-1 and TRBJ2-5): KAGVTQTPRYLIKTRGQQVTLSCSPISGHRSVSWYQQTPGQGLQFLFEYFSETQRNKGNFPGRFSGRQFSNSRSEMNVSTLELGDSALYLCASSLGARGAQETQYFGPGTRLLVL.

At least ten counts were recorded for this clonotype. V is TRBV13 and J is TRBJ2-7, with 11 bases fitting TRBD2. CDR3 size: 15 residues. The V gene's germline CDR1 is PRHDT and CDR2 FYEKMQ (reference sequence). The junction had 3 bases not matched to a gene; V was cut back by 5 bases and J by 0 bases. CDR3 region: CASSITSGSSYEQYF. The CDR3, as DNA: TGTGCCAGCAGCATAACTAGCGGGAGCTCCTACGAGCAGTACTTC.

This clonotype came up once. Possible read error: a much larger clone is one base away. This chain joins TRBV2 and TRBJ2-5, with 10 positions matching TRBD2. Looked up from germline, CDR1 is SNHLY and CDR2 is FYNNEI. The CDR3 loop spans 14 amino acids. CDR3 in DNA: TGTGCCAGCCAACTAGCGGGGTACCAAGAGACCCGGTACTTC. Its translation: CASQLAGYQETRYF.

The chain links TRBV20-1 to TRBJ1-3; perhaps TRBD1 as D (5 bases). The CDR3 has 14 amino acids. Per the germline V gene, CDR1 is DFQATT and CDR2 is SNEGSKA (reference sequence). V lost 4 bases to trimming and J lost 4 bases, with 14 bases between them. For the CDR3, the DNA is TGCAGTGCTACCGTCGTAGGGGCGGGAAACACCATATATTTT. This sequence encodes CSATVVGAGNTIYF.

This clonotype was seen a handful of times. The rearrangement uses TRBV20-1 and TRBJ1-2, with D maybe TRBD1 (6 bases). Germline V lookup: CDR1 DFQATT, CDR2 SNEGSKA (reference sequence). V was clipped by 2 bases and J by 3 bases, with 19 bases between them. The CDR3 has 16 amino acids. CDR3 bases: TGCAGTGCTAGACCCCTGGACAGACTTGAGGACTATGGCTACACCTTC. It codes for CSARPLDRLEDYGYTF.

This clonotype was seen once. The rearrangement uses TRBV20-1 and TRBJ1-2; D possibly corresponds to TRBD1 (6 bases). V lost 1 base and J lost 5, with 20 bases in between. The V gene's germline CDR1 is DFQATT and CDR2 SNEGSKA (reference sequence). The CDR3 contains 16 residues. Written as DNA, the CDR3 is TGCAGTGCTAGAGTTCCCCGCACCGGGACACCATATGGCTACACCTTC. This translates into CSARVPRTGTPYGYTF.

This chain uses TRBV5-5 with TRBJ1-4; D unresolved. Trimming took off 0 bases at V and 3 bases at J, with 9 bases between the two ends. Per the germline V gene, CDR1 is SGHKS and CDR2 is YYEKEE (reference sequence). This CDR3 is built from 15 residues. CDR3 in amino acids: CASSLEWIANEKLFF. DNA for the CDR3: TGTGCCAGCAGCTTGGAATGGATAGCTAATGAAAAACTGTTTTTT. The full variable domain, rest sourced from reference TRBV5-5 and TRBJ1-4, is DAGVTQSPTHLIKTRGQQVTLRCSPISGHKSVSWYQQVLGQGPQFIFQYYEKEERGRGNFPDRFSARQFPNYSSELNVNALLLGDSALYLCASSLEWIANEKLFFGSGTQLSVL.

The chain links TRBV7-9 to TRBJ1-2, with D perhaps TRBD1 (5 bases). CDR3 length equals 14 residues. The ends were cut back, 10 bases at V and 3 bases at J, with 18 bases in the middle. CDR1 and CDR2 (germline): SEHNR, FQNEAQ (reference sequence). CDR3 sequence (DNA): TGTGCCACCAGTGATTTTCTCAGGGACTATGGCTACACCTTC. This sequence encodes CATSDFLRDYGYTF.

This sequence joins TRBV20-1 and TRBJ2-1; 12 bases match TRBD2. In germline, CDR1 is DFQATT, CDR2 SNEGSKA (reference sequence). With V trimmed by 3 bases and J by 7 bases, 4 bases remained unmatched. This CDR3 contains 14 residues. The CDR3 bases are TGCAGTGCTAGGCTAGCGGGAGGGCAAAATGAGCAGTTCTTC. Translation gives CSARLAGGQNEQFF.

In its sample, this clonotype was seen many times. CDR3 sequence: CASSLGLAGGSEQYV. The DNA for the CDR3 is TGTGCCAGCAGCTTGGGCCTAGCGGGGGGAAGCGAGCAGTACGTC. The genes are TRBV5-6 and TRBJ2-7, with 11 positions matching TRBD2. Germline lookup yields CDR1 SGHDT and CDR2 YYEEEE. With V trimmed by 0 bases and J by 6 bases, 5 bases remained unmatched. The CDR3 loop spans 15 amino acids.

This clonotype was picked up a small number of times. V gene TRBV9 combines with J gene TRBJ2-1; D tentatively fits TRBD1 or TRBD2 (5 bases each). CDR1 and CDR2 from the germline V gene are SGDLS and YYNGEE. The CDR3 has 12 amino acids. Trimming removed 1 base from V and 11 bases from J, with 10 bases in between. In nucleotides, the CDR3 is TGTGCCAGCAGCGTAAATCAGGGACAGCAGTTCTTC. It is translated as CASSVNQGQQFF.

The sample holds a few counts of this clonotype. This sequence joins TRBV12-3 or TRBV12-4 and TRBJ2-5; no firm D call. V was pared by 2 bases and J by 4 bases, with 11 bases between. The CDR3 totals 14 residues. In nucleotides, the CDR3 is TGTGCCAGCAGTTTAAATATTCAAACAGAGACCCAGTACTTC. Translated, it gives CASSLNIQTETQYF.

This clonotype was detected many times. The rearrangement joins TRBV11-2 to TRBJ2-1, with D uncertain. The CDR3 length is 12 residues. Germline V gives CDR1 SGHAT, CDR2 FQNNGV. Trimming took 2 bases from V and 6 from J, leaving 5 bases between them. The CDR3 loop is CASSLLSNEQFF. Written as DNA, the CDR3 is TGTGCCAGCAGCTTATTATCCAATGAGCAGTTCTTC. Supplemented by reference TRBV11-2 and TRBJ2-1, the full variable domain reads EAGVAQSPRYKIIEKRQSVAFWCNPISGHATLYWYQQILGQGPKLLIQFQNNGVVDDSQLPKDRFSAERLKGVDSTLKIQPAKLEDSAVYLCASSLLSNEQFFGPGTRLTVL.

The chain is built from TRBV9 and TRBJ1-2; D unclear. V was clipped by 0 bases and J by 2 bases, with 5 bases between them. The V gene's germline CDR1 is SGDLS and CDR2 YYNGEE. CDR3 size: 13 residues. This CDR3 reads CASSVVQNYGYTF. The CDR3 DNA is TGTGCCAGCAGCGTAGTACAGAACTATGGCTACACCTTC.

The chain is built from TRBV19 and TRBJ2-1; D might be TRBD2 (5 bases). The CDR3 totals 21 residues. V lost 4 bases, J lost 0 bases, and 28 bases lay in between. Germline V gene sequence: CDR1 LNHDA, CDR2 SQIVND (reference sequence). Written as DNA, the CDR3 is TGTGCCAGTAGTAAATCCCCTCTGCCCCCGCGCTTCACTAGCTCCTACAATGAGCAGTTCTTC. Its translation: CASSKSPLPPRFTSSYNEQFF.

This clonotype occurred many times. The J gene is TRBJ1-2, the V gene TRBV2, with a tentative D call TRBD1 (5 bases). The CDR3 consists of 15 residues. Trimming took 5 bases from V and 6 from J, leaving 19 bases between them. Germline values: CDR1 SNHLY, CDR2 FYNNEI. CDR3: CASSRDAGTGHGYTF. In DNA form, the CDR3 reads TGTGCCAGCAGTCGTGATGCAGGGACTGGACATGGCTACACCTTC. Full variable domain (outside the CDR3, taken from reference TRBV2 and TRBJ1-2): EPEVTQTPSHQVTQMGQEVILRCVPISNHLYFYWYRQILGQKVEFLVSFYNNEISEKSEIFDDQFSVERPDGSNFTLKIRSTKLEDSAMYFCASSRDAGTGHGYTFGSGTRLTVV.

This clonotype was seen at least ten times. This chain connects TRBV11-3 to TRBJ1-1; 8 nucleotides align to TRBD1. The germline V gene encodes CDR1 SGHNT and CDR2 YENEEA. V was pared by 4 bases and J by 1 base, with 5 bases of the junction left unmatched. The CDR3 spans 15 residues. CDR3 loop: CASSSGQGGNTEAFF. Written as DNA, the CDR3 is TGTGCCAGCAGCTCAGGACAGGGCGGGAACACTGAAGCTTTCTTT.